This entry lists 2 T cell receptor beta chains sequenced from one sample in a study of post-analysis software for immune sequencing data. Incorporated into the TCR beta cDNA libraries were unique molecular identifiers, which served to reduce PCR and sequencing biases. TCRdb reanalysed the PCR reads using MiXCR and keeps one entry per CDR3 protein. The sample contains roughly 540,000 distinct CDR3 sequences, less than 40% of which appear only once. Findings and limits, study-wide: TRBV segments more frequent in patients than in controls numbered several and included TRBV5-6, TRBV5-1 and TRBV20-1.

These receptors are not linked to any known antigen. Material: blood. The source of these receptors is a girl aged 2-17 years with multiple sclerosis.

This clonotype has ten or more counts. The chain couples TRBV29-1 to TRBJ2-3; no clear D. Trimming left V 0 bases short and J 2 bases short, with 9 bases between. This CDR3 has 14 residues. From germline, CDR1 is SQVTM and CDR2 ANQGSEA. In nucleotides, the CDR3 is TGCAGCGTTGAAGATCATAACCCCACAGATACGCAGTATTTT. This translates into CSVEDHNPTDTQYF.

CDR3 bases: TGTGCCAGCAGTTCACAGGGGCTAAGCAATCAGCCCCAGCATTTT. This gives the protein CASSSQGLSNQPQHF. The chain recombines TRBV12-3 or TRBV12-4 with TRBJ1-5; TRBD1 aligns across 7 bases. The CDR3 has 15 amino acids. Losses at the gene ends were 4 bases for V and 1 base for J; bases not matched to a gene: 4.